The present T cell receptor beta chain was sequenced within a study of prognosis after radiotherapy for stage I lung cancer. The CDR3 is made up of 12 amino acids. V dropped 4 bases and J dropped 4 bases, with 5 bases sitting between them. Germline V gene data show CDR1 as DFQATT and CDR2 as SNEGSKA (reference sequence). Genomic DNA yielded TCR beta CDR3, amplified by two-round multiplex PCR. With primers specific to each TRBV and TRBJ gene, the first-round PCR was performed. TCRdb re-called the multiplex PCR reads through MiXCR, storing one row per CDR3 protein. The table includes some 34,000 distinct CDR3 sequences, 34% detected once. This clonotype is labeled medium-sized.

The receptor was derived from a donor over 45 with non-small cell lung cancer. The genes are TRBV20-1 and TRBJ1-6; unclear D gene. The sample in question was PBMCs, obtained before or after stereotactic body radiation therapy (not recorded which). The CDR3 loop is CSATTYNSPLHF. CDR3 sequence (DNA): TGCAGTGCTACGACGTATAATTCACCCCTCCACTTT.